This TCR beta chain was found in a study of blood T cell repertoires in COVID-19 (dated by TCRdb to about 2020). Some background on the complete study: Samples covering the acute and convalescent phases of COVID-19 were provided by collaborators in the United States, Italy and Spain. The material from the prospective study consisted of cDNA or gDNA derived from T cells, B-cell-depleted T cells, or PBMCs. The dataset comprised deeply sampled blood TCRbeta repertoires from subjects exposed to, actively infected with, or recovered from COVID-19. Where available, HLA class I and class II types were obtained from metadata supplied by the sample provider rather than from assay-based typing. A de-identified subject ID, COVID-19 status, age in years and sex were almost always included in the sample metadata. Samples were obtained from the ongoing ImmuneRACE study (first 160 participants) and from 1,200 or so subjects provided by 6 global collaborators. A freely available public database, intended as a resource for researchers studying the immune response to SARS-CoV-2, is where the repertoires were released.

Regarding this clone: It lacks a known antigen. The input lacks base qualities; no much larger clone sits a single base away.

Study-wide conclusions, independent of this receptor: The amount of clinical and demographic metadata varied by source and participant and was provided uncurated.

In the prospective study, participants were about 18 to 95 years old, resided in about two dozen geographic areas of the United States, and were enrolled through a virtual design. In the prospective study, participants were assigned to cohorts based on the clinical history participants reported in a screening survey and a study questionnaire. For ImmuneRACE Cohort 3, a participant was defined as recovered based on two consecutive negative NP/OP PCR tests, clearance by a healthcare professional, or resolution of symptoms. Mobile phlebotomists in the prospective study collected whole blood, serum and a nasopharyngeal or oropharyngeal swab from every participant. Participants in the prospective study had the option to provide additional blood draws and questionnaires over a roughly 2-month period. Before DNA extraction, blood samples from the prospective study were shipped at room temperature or frozen.

TCRbeta CDR3 regions were amplified from genomic DNA by means of the immunoSEQ Assay, a bias-controlled multiplex PCR. The authors' pipeline ran thus. The number of nucleated cells in each sample was estimated from the amplification of reference gene primers within the assay. To quantify the absolute abundance of each unique TCRbeta CDR3 rearrangement, sequence reads were collapsed and filtered. For each sample, productive Simpson clonality was calculated by taking the square root of Simpson's diversity index across productive rearrangements. This immuneACCESS table, as held by TCRdb, lists in-frame sequences with V and J called but not all clones. Of the missing ones, under half trace to an unresolved V gene in checked studies; the others have no known cause. The DNA was the basis for D and trimming; V, J and clone size are from that table. A total of about 330,000 clones appear in this sample, approximately 88% of them only once. Clones ranked in the top ten supply less than 5.5% of the sample.

Per the germline V gene, MNHEY is the CDR1 and SVGAGI is the CDR2. The CDR3 goes from the cysteine to the phenylalanine over 14 residues. The only DNA kept is the CDR3, 42 bases in frame from the first base. At the junction V is shortened by 6 bases and J by 3 bases, with 14 bases in between. The TCR sequence derives from a man aged 25-40 years who had recovered from COVID-19. The sequencing sample was made of PBMCs or T cells enriched from blood (not recorded which). The chain links TRBV6-5 with TRBJ1-2; the D gene is unclear. In nucleotides, the sequence is TGTGCCAGCAGGCCTAGAGATCCCTACTATGGCTACACCTTC. It translates as CASRPRDPYYGYTF.